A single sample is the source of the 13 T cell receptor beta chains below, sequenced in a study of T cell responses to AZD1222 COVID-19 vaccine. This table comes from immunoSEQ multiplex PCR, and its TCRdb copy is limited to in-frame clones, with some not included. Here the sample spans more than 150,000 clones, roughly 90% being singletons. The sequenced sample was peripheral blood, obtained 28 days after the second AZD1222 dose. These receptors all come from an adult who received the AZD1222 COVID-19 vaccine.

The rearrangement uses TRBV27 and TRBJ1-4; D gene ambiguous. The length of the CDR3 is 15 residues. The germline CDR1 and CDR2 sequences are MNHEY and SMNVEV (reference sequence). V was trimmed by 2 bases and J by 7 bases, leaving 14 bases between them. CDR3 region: CASSLSPLSGEKLFF. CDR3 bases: TGTGCCAGCAGTTTAAGTCCCCTATCGGGTGAAAAACTGTTTTTT.

The CDR3 DNA is TGTGCCAGCGCCAGCCTAACGGCAGATACGCAGTATTTT. As protein: CASASLTADTQYF. The V call is TRBV27, the J call TRBJ2-3; D is unresolved. CDR3 length: 13 residues. Deletions cut 8 bases from V and 4 bases from J, with 13 bases between. Germline-derived CDR1 and CDR2 are MNHEY and SMNVEV (reference sequence).

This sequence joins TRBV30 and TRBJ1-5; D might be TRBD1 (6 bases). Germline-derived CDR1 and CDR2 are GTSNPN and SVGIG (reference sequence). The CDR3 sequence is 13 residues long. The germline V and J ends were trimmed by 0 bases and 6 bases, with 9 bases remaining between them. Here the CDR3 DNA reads TGTGCCTGGAGTGTACTACAGGGTCAGCCCCAGCATTTT. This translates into CAWSVLQGQPQHF.

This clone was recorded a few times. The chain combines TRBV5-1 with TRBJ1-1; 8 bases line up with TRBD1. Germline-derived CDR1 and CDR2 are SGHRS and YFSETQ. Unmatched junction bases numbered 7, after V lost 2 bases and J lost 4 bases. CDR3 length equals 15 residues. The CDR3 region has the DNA TGCGCCAGCAGCTTTGGAAACAGGGGGAGCACTGAAGCTTTCTTT. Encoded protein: CASSFGNRGSTEAFF.

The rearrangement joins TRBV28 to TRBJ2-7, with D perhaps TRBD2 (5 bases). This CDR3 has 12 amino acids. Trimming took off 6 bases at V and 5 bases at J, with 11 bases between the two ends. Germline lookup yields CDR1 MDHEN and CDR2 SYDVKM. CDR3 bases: TGTGCCAGCAGCAAGACTATCCACGAGCAGTACTTC. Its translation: CASSKTIHEQYF.

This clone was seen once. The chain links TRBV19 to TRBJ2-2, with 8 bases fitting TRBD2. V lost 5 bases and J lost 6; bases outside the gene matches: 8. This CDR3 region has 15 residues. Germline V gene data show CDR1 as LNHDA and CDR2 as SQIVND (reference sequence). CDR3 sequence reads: CASSSLAGWPGELFF. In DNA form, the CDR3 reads TGTGCCAGTAGTTCCTTAGCGGGGTGGCCCGGGGAGCTGTTTTTT.

The CDR3 bases are TGTGCCAGTTCCCGGGACTTCGATCAGCCCCAGCATTTT. Amino acids: CASSRDFDQPQHF. The chain recombines TRBV19 with TRBJ1-5; D is possibly TRBD1 (5 bases). Per the germline V gene, CDR1 is LNHDA and CDR2 is SQIVND (reference sequence). V was shortened by 8 bases and J by 5 bases, with 13 bases between the two germline ends. The CDR3 is 13 residues long.

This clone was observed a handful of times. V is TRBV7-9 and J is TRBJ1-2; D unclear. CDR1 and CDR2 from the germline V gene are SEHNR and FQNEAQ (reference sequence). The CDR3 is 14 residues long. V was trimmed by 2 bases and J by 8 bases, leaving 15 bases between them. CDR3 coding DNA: TGTGCCAGCAGCTTACACGGCCGGGCAATGGGCTACACCTTC. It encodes CASSLHGRAMGYTF. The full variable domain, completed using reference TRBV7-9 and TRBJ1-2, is DTGVSQNPRHKITKRGQNVTFRCDPISEHNRLYWYRQTLGQGPEFLTYFQNEAQLEKSRLLSDRFSAERPKGSFSTLEIQRTEQGDSAMYLCASSLHGRAMGYTFGSGTRLTVV.

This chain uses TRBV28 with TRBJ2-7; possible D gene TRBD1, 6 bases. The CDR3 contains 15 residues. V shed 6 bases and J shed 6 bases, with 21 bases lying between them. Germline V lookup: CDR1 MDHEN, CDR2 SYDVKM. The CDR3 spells CASSPGETGVLEQYF. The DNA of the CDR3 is TGTGCCAGCAGCCCTGGTGAGACAGGCGTTCTCGAGCAGTACTTC.

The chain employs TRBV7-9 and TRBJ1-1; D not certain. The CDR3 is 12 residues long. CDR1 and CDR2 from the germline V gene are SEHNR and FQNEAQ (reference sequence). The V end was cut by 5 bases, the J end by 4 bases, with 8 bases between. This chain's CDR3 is CASSGDVTEAFF. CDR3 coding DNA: TGTGCCAGCAGCGGCGATGTCACTGAAGCTTTCTTT.

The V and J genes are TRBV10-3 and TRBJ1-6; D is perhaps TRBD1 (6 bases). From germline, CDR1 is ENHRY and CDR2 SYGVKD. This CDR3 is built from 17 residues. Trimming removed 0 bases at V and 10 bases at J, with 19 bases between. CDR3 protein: CAISESSQGPRRSPLHF. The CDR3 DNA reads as TGTGCCATCAGTGAGTCTTCTCAGGGGCCACGAAGATCACCCCTCCACTTT.

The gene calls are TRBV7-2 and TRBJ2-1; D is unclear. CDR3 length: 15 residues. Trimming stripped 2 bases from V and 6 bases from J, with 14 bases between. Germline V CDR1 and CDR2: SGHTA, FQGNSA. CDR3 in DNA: TGTGCCAGCAGCTTAAGCCCCATGGTGGGCAATGAGCAGTTCTTC. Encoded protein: CASSLSPMVGNEQFF. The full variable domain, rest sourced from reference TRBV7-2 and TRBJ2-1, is GAGVSQSPSNKVTEKGKDVELRCDPISGHTALYWYRQSLGQGLEFLIYFQGNSAPDKSGLPSDRFSAERTGGSVSTLTIQRTQQEDSAVYLCASSLSPMVGNEQFFGPGTRLTVL.

DNA for the CDR3: TGTGCCAGCAGCTTTTTAGGTGGGAACAGGGCCATTTCTGGAAACACCATATATTTT. It encodes CASSFLGGNRAISGNTIYF. The chain joins TRBV5-5 to TRBJ1-3, with TRBD1 as a possible D gene (6 bases). CDR3 length: 19 residues. V lost 2 bases to trimming and J lost 1 base, with 22 bases between them. Germline CDR1 SGHKS, CDR2 YYEKEE (reference sequence).